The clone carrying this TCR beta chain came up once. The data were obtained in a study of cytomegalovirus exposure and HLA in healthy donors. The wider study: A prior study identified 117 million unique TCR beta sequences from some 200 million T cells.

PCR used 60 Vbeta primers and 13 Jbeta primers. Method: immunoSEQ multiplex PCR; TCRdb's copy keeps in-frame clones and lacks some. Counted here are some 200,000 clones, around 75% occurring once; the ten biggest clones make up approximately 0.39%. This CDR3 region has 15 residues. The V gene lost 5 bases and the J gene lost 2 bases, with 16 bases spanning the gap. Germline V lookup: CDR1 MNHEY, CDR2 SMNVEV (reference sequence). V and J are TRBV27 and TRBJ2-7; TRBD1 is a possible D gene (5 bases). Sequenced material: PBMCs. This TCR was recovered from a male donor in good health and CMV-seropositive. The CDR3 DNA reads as TGTGCCAGCAGTATAGCCGACAGTGTTGCCTACGAGCAGTACTTC. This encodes CASSIADSVAYEQYF.